This TCR beta chain appears in the sequencing data of a study of T-cell reconstitution after alpha-beta-depleted transplantation in children. Unique molecular identifiers were incorporated into the prepared TCRbeta library. TCRdb reprocessed the PCR reads via MiXCR and lists one record per CDR3 protein. This sample has about 510,000 distinct CDR3 sequences, with over 9.5% found just once. This clonotype was detected only a few times. Trimming stripped 1 base from V and 14 bases from J, with 12 bases between. This CDR3 is built from 11 residues. Germline V gene lookup returns CDR1 SQVTM and CDR2 ANQGSEA.

J is TRBJ2-1 and V is TRBV29-1; possibly TRBD1 or TRBD2 for D (6 bases each). This sequence originates from a female patient younger than 10 who had a stem cell transplant for aplastic anemia, so the T cells may come from the graft donor. The input for sequencing was PBMCs, mostly from graft donor cells, taken 180 days after TCRalphabeta/CD19-depleted stem cell transplant. The chain's CDR3 is CSVEGRGREFF. DNA for the CDR3: TGCAGCGTTGAAGGCCGGGGGCGGGAGTTCTTC.